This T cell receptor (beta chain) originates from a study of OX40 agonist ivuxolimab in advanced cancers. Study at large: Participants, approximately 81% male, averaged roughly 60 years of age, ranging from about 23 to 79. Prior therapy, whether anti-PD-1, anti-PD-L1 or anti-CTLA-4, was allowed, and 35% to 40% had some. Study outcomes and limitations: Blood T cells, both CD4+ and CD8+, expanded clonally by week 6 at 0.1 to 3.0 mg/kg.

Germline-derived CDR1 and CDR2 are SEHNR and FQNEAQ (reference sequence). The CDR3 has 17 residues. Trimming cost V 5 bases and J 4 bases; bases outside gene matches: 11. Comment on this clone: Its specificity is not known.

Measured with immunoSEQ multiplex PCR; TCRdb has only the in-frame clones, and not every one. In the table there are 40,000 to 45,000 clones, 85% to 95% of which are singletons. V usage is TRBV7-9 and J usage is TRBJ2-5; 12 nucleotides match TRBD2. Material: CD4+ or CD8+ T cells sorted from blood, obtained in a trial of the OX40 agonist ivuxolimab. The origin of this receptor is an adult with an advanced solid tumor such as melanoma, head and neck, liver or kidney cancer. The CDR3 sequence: CASSQANRGLAGETQYF. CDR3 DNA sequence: TGTGCCAGCAGCCAAGCCAACCGGGGACTAGCGGGAGAGACCCAGTACTTC.